Listed below are T cell receptor beta chains from one sample, sequenced in a study of blood T cell repertoires in COVID-19. Using immunoSEQ multiplex PCR, the repertoire was profiled, and TCRdb retains in-frame clones only, with some absent. Here the sample spans some 240,000 clones, about 91% being singletons. The source material was peripheral blood. All receptors derive from a woman aged 35 to 49 who had recovered from COVID-19. The CDR3 runs from the conserved cysteine through the conserved F or W. The D gene is left open where the match is weak. A clone size is listed for some rows: how often the clone was seen (once, few, many), or a class if it is expanded.

d_call	v_call	j_call	clone_size	cdr3_aa	cdr3_nt
TRBD2	TRBV3-1/TRBV3-2	TRBJ2-2	NA	CASSPREAGGTGELFF	TGTGCCAGCAGCCCCCGGGAAGCGGGGGGCACCGGGGAGCTGTTTTTT
TRBD1	TRBV2	TRBJ1-4	NA	CASSEGTGIEKLFF	TGTGCCAGCAGTGAAGGGACAGGGATTGAAAAACTGTTTTTT
TRBD2	TRBV2	TRBJ2-1	once	CASRTGLDYNEQFF	TGTGCCAGCAGGACGGGACTAGACTACAATGAGCAGTTCTTC
NA	TRBV5-1	TRBJ2-7	NA	CASRRDFESYEQYF	TGCGCCAGCAGGCGGGACTTTGAGTCCTACGAGCAGTACTTC
TRBD1	TRBV27	TRBJ2-2	once	CASSFSRGTGVSGELFF	TGTGCCAGCAGTTTCTCAAGAGGGACAGGGGTTTCCGGGGAGCTGTTTTTT
NA	TRBV28	TRBJ1-2	NA	CASSLTSGAAGYTF	TGTGCCAGCAGTTTAACGTCTGGGGCGGCGGGCTACACCTTC
NA	TRBV12-3/TRBV12-4	TRBJ1-1	few	CASRPGSYTEAFF	TGTGCCAGCAGGCCAGGATCGTACACTGAAGCTTTCTTT
NA	TRBV12-5	TRBJ1-3	NA	CASGLSRGPSGNTIYF	TGTGCTAGTGGTTTGTCCAGGGGTCCGTCTGGAAACACCATATATTTT
NA	TRBV29-1	TRBJ1-1	NA	CSTQGAMNTEAFF	TGCAGCACACAGGGCGCGATGAACACTGAAGCTTTCTTT
NA	TRBV28	TRBJ1-4	NA	CASSLSGVLLFF	TGTGCCAGCAGTTTATCCGGGGTGTTACTGTTTTTT
NA	TRBV14	TRBJ1-3	NA	CASSLAGNTIYF	TGTGCCAGCAGCCTAGCGGGCAACACCATATATTTT
TRBD1	TRBV11-2	TRBJ1-5	few	CASSPTGYNQPQHF	TGTGCCAGCAGCCCGACAGGGTACAATCAGCCCCAGCATTTT
NA	TRBV5-1	TRBJ1-1	NA	CASSLSTVGDFEAFF	TGCGCCAGCAGCTTAAGCACAGTCGGGGACTTTGAAGCTTTCTTT
NA	TRBV18	TRBJ1-1	NA	CASSSRGGQNTEAFF	TGTGCCAGCTCATCCCGGGGGGGTCAGAACACTGAAGCTTTCTTT
NA	TRBV7-9	TRBJ2-1	NA	CASKIGGSSNEQFF	TGTGCCAGCAAAATCGGCGGGTCCTCCAATGAGCAGTTCTTC
TRBD1	TRBV19	TRBJ1-4	NA	CASINRGLAGEKLFF	TGTGCCAGTATAAACAGGGGGCTTGCCGGAGAAAAACTGTTTTTT
NA	TRBV6-5	TRBJ1-1	NA	CASSTTPDSEAFF	TGTGCCAGCAGCACCACACCCGACTCTGAAGCTTTCTTT
NA	TRBV4-1	TRBJ1-6	NA	CASSQEDMDNSPLHF	TGCGCCAGCAGCCAAGAAGACATGGATAATTCACCCCTCCACTTT
NA	TRBV6-1	TRBJ2-1	NA	CASSDQGRSYNEQFF	TGTGCCAGCAGTGATCAGGGGCGCTCCTACAATGAGCAGTTCTTC
TRBD2	TRBV24-1	TRBJ2-3	once	CATSDRTSGDTDTQYF	TGTGCCACCAGTGACCGGACTAGCGGCGATACAGATACGCAGTATTTT
TRBD2	TRBV5-4	TRBJ2-1	NA	CASSSGGRSVNEQFF	TGTGCCAGCAGCTCGGGCGGGAGGTCAGTCAATGAGCAGTTCTTC
TRBD2	TRBV4-1	TRBJ2-3	once	CASSHLPGLASSDTQYF	TGCGCCAGCAGCCACCTACCGGGACTAGCGTCTTCAGATACGCAGTATTTT
TRBD2	TRBV24-1	TRBJ2-1	NA	CATSDTGTRGQNEQFF	TGTGCCACCAGTGACACCGGGACTAGAGGTCAAAATGAGCAGTTCTTC
TRBD2	TRBV6-5	TRBJ2-1	NA	CASRTLAGNNEQFF	TGTGCCAGCAGAACCCTAGCGGGGAACAATGAGCAGTTCTTC
TRBD1	TRBV2	TRBJ2-3	once	CASTGTGGADTQYF	TGTGCCAGCACTGGGACAGGGGGTGCAGATACGCAGTATTTT
TRBD1	TRBV6-2/TRBV6-3	TRBJ1-5	NA	CASSGTGNQPQHF	TGTGCCAGCAGCGGGACAGGAAATCAGCCCCAGCATTTT
NA	TRBV19	TRBJ2-5	NA	CASSSSGGTQYF	TGTGCCAGTAGTAGCAGCGGAGGGACCCAGTACTTC
NA	TRBV30	TRBJ2-7	NA	CAWSLLSNYEQYF	TGTGCCTGGAGTCTACTTTCCAACTACGAGCAGTACTTC
TRBD1	TRBV30	TRBJ1-2	NA	CAWTRQGAGGYTF	TGTGCCTGGACCAGACAGGGGGCGGGTGGCTACACCTTC
NA	TRBV21-1	TRBJ2-5	NA	CASRGTGGRKTQYF	TGTGCCAGCAGGGGGACAGGGGGAAGGAAGACCCAGTACTTC
TRBD1	TRBV12-3/TRBV12-4	TRBJ2-1	NA	CASSPGQGEFF	TGTGCCAGCAGTCCGGGACAGGGAGAGTTCTTC
NA	TRBV21-1	TRBJ1-1	NA	CASSRLARGGMNTEAFF	TGTGCCAGCAGCAGACTCGCGAGAGGGGGAATGAACACTGAAGCTTTCTTT
NA	TRBV5-1	TRBJ2-2	NA	CASSLADGDTGELFF	TGCGCCAGCAGCTTGGCCGACGGGGACACCGGGGAGCTGTTTTTT
NA	TRBV7-2	TRBJ1-2	NA	CASSVSQGGGYTF	TGTGCCAGCAGCGTGTCGCAGGGAGGCGGCTACACCTTC
NA	TRBV19	TRBJ1-6	NA	CASRPRGGSPLHF	TGTGCCAGTAGGCCCAGGGGCGGCTCACCCCTCCACTTT
NA	TRBV5-1	TRBJ1-4	NA	CASSLKADSSASNEKLFF	TGCGCCAGCAGCTTGAAGGCAGACAGCTCCGCTTCTAATGAAAAACTGTTTTTT
NA	TRBV11-3	TRBJ2-1	once	CASSQGERRREFF	TGTGCCAGCAGCCAGGGAGAACGGAGGAGGGAGTTCTTC
TRBD2	TRBV19	TRBJ2-2	NA	CASSGAQGLAGENTGELFF	TGTGCCAGTAGTGGGGCACAAGGACTAGCGGGGGAGAACACCGGGGAGCTGTTTTTT
TRBD1	TRBV2	TRBJ1-4	NA	CASSEGTALSTNEKLFF	TGTGCCAGCAGCGAAGGGACAGCACTGTCAACTAATGAAAAACTGTTTTTT
TRBD2	TRBV5-1	TRBJ2-5	NA	CASSRYSAPGRAGEQETQYF	TGCGCCAGCAGCCGGTATTCGGCCCCCGGACGAGCGGGAGAACAAGAGACCCAGTACTTC
NA	TRBV27	TRBJ1-6	NA	CASSLMQGNSPLHF	TGTGCCAGCAGTCTGATGCAGGGTAATTCACCCCTCCACTTT
NA	TRBV2	TRBJ2-2	NA	CASSEVVTGELFF	TGTGCCAGCAGCGAGGTGGTCACCGGGGAGCTGTTTTTT
NA	TRBV4-3	TRBJ1-2	NA	CASSQEDAGVYGYTF	TGCGCCAGCAGCCAAGAGGACGCGGGGGTCTATGGCTACACCTTC
NA	TRBV13	TRBJ2-7	NA	CASSLSLSYEQYF	TGTGCCAGCAGCTTATCCCTCTCCTACGAGCAGTACTTC
NA	TRBV5-1	TRBJ1-4	NA	CASSRHRAINEKLFF	TGCGCCAGCAGCCGACACAGGGCCATTAATGAAAAACTGTTTTTT
TRBD1	TRBV11-3	TRBJ2-3	NA	CASSLGTGGIDTQYF	TGTGCCAGCAGCCTAGGGACAGGGGGCATAGATACGCAGTATTTT
TRBD2	TRBV11-2	TRBJ2-3	NA	CASSSRGSGVSEHTDTQYF	TGTGCCAGCAGCTCCCGGGGTAGCGGGGTCTCTGAACACACAGATACGCAGTATTTT
TRBD2	TRBV7-3	TRBJ2-3	few	CASSRREADTQYF	TGTGCCAGCAGCCGCCGGGAGGCAGATACGCAGTATTTT
TRBD1	TRBV2	TRBJ2-5	NA	CASRKSRDRVGETQYF	TGTGCCAGCAGAAAGTCCCGGGACAGGGTTGGAGAGACCCAGTACTTC
NA	TRBV7-9	TRBJ2-5	once	CASSLDSETQYF	TGTGCCAGCAGCTTAGACTCGGAGACCCAGTACTTC
NA	TRBV11-3	TRBJ2-3	NA	CASSPRDGTGEDTQYF	TGTGCCAGCAGCCCAAGGGACGGGACTGGGGAGGATACGCAGTATTTT
NA	TRBV4-1	TRBJ1-5	NA	CASSQGEAVQPQHF	TGCGCCAGCAGCCAAGGGGAGGCCGTTCAGCCCCAGCATTTT
TRBD1	TRBV6-1	TRBJ1-3	NA	CASSEGTGLKDTIYF	TGTGCCAGCAGTGAAGGGACAGGTCTTAAGGACACCATATATTTT
NA	TRBV18	TRBJ2-5	NA	CASSPSETQYF	TGTGCCAGCTCACCATCGGAGACCCAGTACTTC
NA	TRBV6-5	TRBJ1-5	NA	CASIGTVHQPQHF	TGTGCCAGCATAGGAACAGTTCATCAGCCCCAGCATTTT
NA	TRBV7-9	TRBJ2-7	NA	CASSLTGFQYF	TGTGCCAGCAGCCTTACAGGGTTTCAGTACTTC
TRBD2	TRBV11-3	TRBJ2-1	NA	CASSLGLAGAPEQFF	TGTGCCAGCAGCTTAGGACTAGCGGGAGCCCCTGAGCAGTTCTTC
NA	TRBV13	TRBJ2-3	NA	CASSFLYSDTQYF	TGTGCCAGCAGCTTCCTCTACAGCGATACGCAGTATTTT
NA	TRBV9	TRBJ1-3	NA	CASSVTRSGNTIYF	TGTGCCAGCAGCGTGACACGCTCTGGAAACACCATATATTTT
NA	TRBV3-1/TRBV3-2	TRBJ1-1	NA	CASSQDFFGNTEAFF	TGTGCCAGCAGCCAAGATTTTTTCGGGAACACTGAAGCTTTCTTT